The clone carrying this T cell receptor (beta chain) showed up just once. What it binds is unknown. These data are taken from a study of T cell clonotyping in hematopoietic cell transplantation. Noted time point: recipient sample about 28 days before transplant, after cytoreduction. Recipients were bled about 28 days pretransplant and at posttransplant days 30, 100, 180. V trimming: 5 bases; J trimming: 1 base; junction bases outside the gene matches: 12. This CDR3 region has 20 residues. Germline CDR1 is SGHVS and CDR2 is FNYEAQ. Repertoires were generated with immunoSEQ multiplex PCR, while TCRdb's copy carries only in-frame clones and drops some. Of some 76,000 clones in the sample, about 95% were seen once. Findings of the study overall: Graft donor and pretransplant recipient Inverse Simpson Index values predicted broader posttransplant TCR diversity. Recipient TCR diversity dropped after transplant; expanded clonotypes rose from day 30 to 180. At the given depth, recipient repertoires were over 95% de novo clonotypes.

V and J are TRBV7-6 and TRBJ2-3; TRBD2 matches 16 bases. The receptor comes from a woman aged 45-65 years with acute myeloid leukemia. Some clones in this sample may be carry-over from other donors' samples. Here the sequenced sample was peripheral blood mononuclear cells, taken before stem cell transplant. CDR3 DNA sequence: TGTGCCAGCAGCCCATCGGGACTAGCGGGAGGGCAGGTCGGCACAGATACGCAGTATTTT. Its protein is CASSPSGLAGGQVGTDTQYF.